The rows below give T cell receptor beta chains drawn from one sample of a study of blood T cell repertoires in COVID-19. Here immunoSEQ multiplex PCR was the method, and the copy in TCRdb shows in-frame clones only, minus some. Here the sample spans 200,000 to 250,000 clones, 90% being singletons. The source material was PBMCs or T cells enriched from blood (not recorded which). Receptors originate from a man in his thirties or forties who had been exposed to COVID-19. The conserved cysteine and the conserved F or W are not part of the CDR3 here. A row's size may be missing; if present it is once, few, many or a size class.

j_gene	abundance	v_gene	CDR3aa
TRBJ1-4	-	TRBV9	ASSVGVANRGEKLF
TRBJ2-3	-	TRBV4-1	ASRSSGATDTQY
TRBJ1-1	-	TRBV19	ASSLPGGANTEAF
TRBJ2-1	-	TRBV10-3	AISLPPGTGSYNEQF
TRBJ2-7	few	TRBV6-2/TRBV6-3	ASSKGLAGVYEQY
TRBJ1-4	-	TRBV19	ASNEGANEKLF
TRBJ1-1	-	TRBV27	ASSQGFLNTEAF
TRBJ1-2	few	TRBV6-4	ASSPDSRGGYT
TRBJ2-7	-	TRBV7-2	ASSLSGGRGSGAYEQY
TRBJ1-5	-	TRBV19	ASSISGFEPQH
TRBJ1-1	once	TRBV5-1	ASSLDLRTEAF
TRBJ1-2	-	TRBV19	ASSMRQPSYGYT
TRBJ2-7	-	TRBV19	ASQGQGAYEQY
TRBJ2-2	few	TRBV5-4	ASSQLAGGYTGELF
TRBJ2-1	-	TRBV6-5	ATSYGGRYNEQF
TRBJ2-2	-	TRBV4-1	ASSHYGAAPNTGELF
TRBJ1-1	few	TRBV5-4	ASSLARENTEAF
TRBJ1-2	-	TRBV6-5	ASTLGEGGYT
TRBJ2-5	-	TRBV14	ASSQDAVWGDQY
TRBJ2-7	-	TRBV21-1	ASSKVSRRGLRLYEQY
TRBJ2-3	-	TRBV5-1	ASSLADGRRDTQY
TRBJ2-7	-	TRBV19	ASSIGTSGGYEQY
TRBJ2-2	-	TRBV19	AAGTGLRSELF
TRBJ1-2	-	TRBV5-8	ASSPGTFGYT
TRBJ1-6	-	TRBV5-1	ASSLEGGQDNSPLH
TRBJ2-3	-	TRBV9	ASSAGLPSTDTQY
TRBJ2-5	-	TRBV7-9	ASSLGADGWYQETQY
TRBJ1-1	-	TRBV7-2	ASSSPGDWKAF
TRBJ2-3	-	TRBV5-6	ASSLGLAGGPEQY
TRBJ2-1	once	TRBV2	ASIGGGYNEQF
TRBJ2-4	-	TRBV5-1	ASSWDRRSAKNIQY
TRBJ2-4	-	TRBV7-9	ASSGTGGGKNIQY
TRBJ2-2	once	TRBV5-4	ASSLTRGRTGELF
TRBJ2-5	-	TRBV12-3/TRBV12-4	ASTGGARETQY
TRBJ2-1	-	TRBV4-2	ASSQDRSSYNEQF
TRBJ2-1	once	TRBV10-3	ALRSGEAYNEQF
TRBJ2-7	-	TRBV30	AWSVSAAGVEQY
TRBJ2-3	-	TRBV6-6	ASSYPTEGTDTQY
TRBJ1-1	-	TRBV19	ASSNRQGASNTEAF
TRBJ1-1	once	TRBV4-1	ASSQVSGTEAF
TRBJ2-4	-	TRBV27	ASKPGHKNIQY
TRBJ1-2	-	TRBV19	ASIGTGTYGYT
TRBJ1-1	-	TRBV1	TSSQEEETEAF
TRBJ2-2	-	TRBV5-8	ASSLGQLNTGELF
TRBJ1-4	-	TRBV6-5	ASNRRGEKLF